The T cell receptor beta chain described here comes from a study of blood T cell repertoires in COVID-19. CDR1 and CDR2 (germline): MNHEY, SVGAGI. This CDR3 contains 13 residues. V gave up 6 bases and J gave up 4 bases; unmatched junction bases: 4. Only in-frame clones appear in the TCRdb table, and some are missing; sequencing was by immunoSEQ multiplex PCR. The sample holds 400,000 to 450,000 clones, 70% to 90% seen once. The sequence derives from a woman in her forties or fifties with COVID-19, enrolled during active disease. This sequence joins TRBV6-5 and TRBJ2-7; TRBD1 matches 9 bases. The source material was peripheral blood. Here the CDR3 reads CASRQQGAYEQYF. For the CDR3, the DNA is TGTGCCAGCAGGCAACAGGGGGCGTACGAGCAGTACTTC.